This TCR beta chain was documented in a study of low-dose radiotherapy and immunotherapy resistance in tumors. This clonotype was counted ten times or more. Regarding time point: after trial treatment. The treatment denotes: LDRT plus nivolumab, ipilimumab, low-dose cyclophosphamide and aspirin (RACIN trial). TRAV- and TRBV-specific primers primed first-strand cDNA, covering alpha and beta chains. With a constant-region primer and a V-primer adapter, TCRs were subjected to roughly 20 PCR cycles of amplification. TCRdb reprocessed the reads with MiXCR, giving one entry per CDR3 protein. The repertoire consists of under 90,000 distinct CDR3 sequences, with 17% occurring once and the leading ten covering 1.3% to 1.5%. The CDR3 is made up of 15 amino acids. V shed 5 bases and J shed 2 bases, with 14 bases lying between them. Germline V gene data show CDR1 as MGHRA and CDR2 as YSYEKL.

V gene TRBV4-1 combines with J gene TRBJ2-3; D is tentatively TRBD1 or TRBD2 (5 bases each). This clonotype was sampled from a male donor with prostate cancer. The sequencing here drew on PBMCs, taken after low-dose radiotherapy plus immunotherapy. CDR3 nucleotide sequence: TGCGCCAGCAGCAAAGGGGACGGGAACACAGATACGCAGTATTTT. This translates into CASSKGDGNTDTQYF.